The 14 T cell receptor delta chains reported below all come from one sample, sequenced in a study of gamma-delta T cells after stem cell transplantation. TCRdb repeated clone calling on the RT-PCR reads with CATT. The table includes 190 or so delta-chain clones, 25% to 35% detected once. Sequenced material: gamma-delta T cells. The receptors were gathered from a human donor. It is not recorded whose cells these are; they may come from a transplant donor.

Remarks on this clone: This likely stems from a read error, as it lies one base from a far larger clone. The genes are TRDV1 and TRDJ1, with D possibly TRDD3 on 6 matching bases. CDR3 length: 24 residues. The germline V and J ends were trimmed by 1 base and 0 bases, with 36 bases remaining between them. CDR1 and CDR2 (germline): TSWWSYY, QGS. CDR3 sequence (DNA): TGTGCTCTTGGGGAACGCCACCTACCCCAACTACGATGGGTGATACGCTTGTACACCGATAAACTCATCTTT. Translation: CALGERHLPQLRWVIRLYTDKLIF.

Only a few counts were recorded for this clone. This likely reflects a read error, since a far larger clone is one base away. V is TRDV2 and J is TRDJ1, with TRDD3 matching 13 bases. Trimming cost V 3 bases and J 1 base; bases outside gene matches: 13. The germline V gene has CDR1 GEAIGNYY and CDR2 EKD. The CDR3 covers 19 residues. The CDR3 DNA follows: TGTGCCTGTGACTCCGTACTGGGGGATACGCGGAGACGCACCGATAAACTCATCTTT. It specifies CACDSVLGDTRRRTDKLIF.

This clone ranks as hyperexpanded. The chain combines TRDV3 with TRDJ1; D unclear. CDR3 size: 20 residues. The germline V gene encodes CDR1 TVYSNPD and CDR2 GDNSRS (reference sequence). V was shortened by 4 bases and J by 0 bases, with 33 bases between the two germline ends. CDR3 coding DNA: TGTGCCTCATCCTTTGTGACTATTTCCCTCCTGGAGGTTTACACCGATAAACTCATCTTT. Its protein is CASSFVTISLLEVYTDKLIF.

As for this clone: Since a far larger clone is one base different, this is likely a read error. Distinct nucleotide sequences in the sample also encode this CDR3. The chain combines TRDV2 with TRDJ1; D possibly corresponds to TRDD3 (6 bases). This CDR3 is 17 amino acids long. Germline lookup yields CDR1 GEAIGNYY and CDR2 EKD. CDR3 sequence (DNA): TGTGCCTGTGATCCCATCACTGGGACAAGGTACACCGATAAACTCATCTTC. Its translation: CACDPITGTRYTDKLIF.

A remark on this clone: The protein held in TCRdb is that of a much larger clone and does not match this DNA's translation at residue 9, likely because of a read error; the protein shown is translated from the DNA. This chain links TRDV2 with TRDJ1; D might be TRDD2 or TRDD3, each matching 5 bases. Germline lookup yields CDR1 GEAIGNYY and CDR2 EKD. The CDR3 contains 19 residues. The V gene lost 0 bases and the J gene lost 2 bases, with 24 bases spanning the gap. The CDR3 DNA sequence: TGTGCCTGTGACACCGTACCTACATCCAGGGATGACGAGACCGATAAACTCATCTTT. Protein: CACDTVPTSRDDETDKLIF.

Comments on this clone: The protein that TCRdb holds for this DNA derives from a much larger clone and differs from the translated DNA at residue 5, which likely indicates a read error; the protein shown here is translated from the DNA. The genes are TRDV2 and TRDJ1, with TRDD3 matching over 7 bases. V was pared by 3 bases and J by 0 bases, with 15 bases of the junction left unmatched. This CDR3 comprises 18 residues. Germline V lookup: CDR1 GEAIGNYY, CDR2 EKD. In DNA form, the CDR3 reads TGTGCCTGTGACGCCGTATTCCGGGGGATTAGCAACACCGATAAACTCATCTTT. Residues: CACDAVFRGISNTDKLIF.

As for this clone: With a far larger clone one base away, a read error is the likely cause. The same CDR3 can be traced to other DNA sequences in this sample. The chain has TRDV2 and TRDJ1, with D tentatively TRDD2 or TRDD3 (5 bases each). The CDR3 runs 19 residues. Germline lookup yields CDR1 GEAIGNYY and CDR2 EKD. The CDR3, as DNA: TGTGCCTGCGACACCGTACCTACACCCAGGGATGACGAGACCGATAAACTCATCTTT. Translating gives CACDTVPTPRDDETDKLIF.

To note about this clone: A read error is likely here: a far larger clone is one base away. CDR3 protein: CAPSFVTISLLEVYTDKLIF. The CDR3 DNA reads as TGTGCCCCATCCTTTGTGACTATTTCCCTCCTGGAGGTTTACACCGATAAACTCATCTTT. The chain combines TRDV3 with TRDJ1; D is uncertain. V lost 5 bases, J lost 0 bases, and 34 bases lay in between. CDR3 size: 20 residues. Per the germline V gene, CDR1 is TVYSNPD and CDR2 is GDNSRS (reference sequence).

Concerning this clone itself: The protein that TCRdb holds for this DNA derives from a much larger clone and differs from the translated DNA at residue 5, which likely indicates a read error; the protein shown here is translated from the DNA. The chain carries TRDV2 and TRDJ1, with D possibly called TRDD2 or TRDD3 (5 bases each). This CDR3 has 19 amino acids. Between the trimmed V and J ends, which lost 3 bases and 2 bases, there was a span of 27 bases. CDR1 GEAIGNYY and CDR2 EKD come from the germline V gene. CDR3 nucleotides: TGTGCCTGTGACGCCGTACCTACACCCAGGGATGACGAGACCGATAAACTCATCTTT. Translating gives CACDAVPTPRDDETDKLIF.

The V call is TRDV2, the J call TRDJ3, with TRDD3 as a possible D gene (6 bases). Trimming left V 3 bases short and J 9 bases short, with 29 bases between. This CDR3 has 20 residues. Germline V gene lookup returns CDR1 GEAIGNYY and CDR2 EKD. The CDR3 region has the DNA TGTGCCTGTGACTCACCCCAGACGGGATATCCCACCAGGGGCACCCGACAGATGTTTTTC. It translates to CACDSPQTGYPTRGTRQMFF.

Turning to this clone: It differs at one base from a far larger clone, so likely a read error. The identical CDR3 is also encoded by other nucleotide sequences in the sample. The V gene is TRDV1, the J gene TRDJ1, with TRDD3 identical over 12 bases. Per the germline V gene, CDR1 is TSWWSYY and CDR2 is QGS. The CDR3 loop spans 27 amino acids. The CDR3 DNA reads as TGCGCTCTTGGGGAATTGACTCCAACCTTCCTACGTTCGTACTGGGGGATACCCCGGCCGTACACCGATAAACTCATCTTT. As protein: CALGELTPTFLRSYWGIPRPYTDKLIF.

The J gene is TRDJ1, the V gene TRDV2, with 12 bases matching TRDD3. V shed 2 bases and J 5 bases; nucleotides not matched to a gene: 5. Germline values: CDR1 GEAIGNYY, CDR2 EKD. This CDR3 is 15 amino acids long. The CDR3 DNA reads as TGTGCCTGTGACATACTGGGGGATACCAGGGATAAACTCATCTTT. It codes for CACDILGDTRDKLIF.

This clone was observed a few times. Since a far larger clone is one base different, this is likely a read error. This chain joins TRDV3 and TRDJ1; D not resolved. Germline V gene sequence: CDR1 TVYSNPD, CDR2 GDNSRS (reference sequence). Trimming left V 4 bases short and J 0 bases short, with 33 bases between. The CDR3 contains 20 residues. CDR3 sequence: CASSFVTIPLLEVYTDKLIF. Written as DNA, the CDR3 is TGTGCCTCATCCTTTGTGACTATTCCCCTCCTGGAGGTTTACACCGATAAACTCATCTTT.

Notes on this clone: A far bigger clonotype differs at one base, so this is likely a read error. This chain links TRDV3 with TRDJ1, with D unresolved. The CDR3 covers 20 residues. V was trimmed by 4 bases and J by 0 bases, leaving 33 bases between them. Germline V CDR1 and CDR2: TVYSNPD, GDNSRS (reference sequence). CDR3 coding DNA: TGTGCCTCATCCTTTGTGGCTATTTCCCTCCTGGAGGTTTACACCGATAAACTCATCTTT. The encoded protein is CASSFVAISLLEVYTDKLIF.